Below are 3 T cell receptor beta chains sequenced from a single sample in a study of T cell repertoires in cytomegalovirus infection. TCRdb itself ran the reads through MiXCR, one entry per CDR3 protein. The sample lists around 71,000 distinct CDR3 sequences, approximately 22% occurring once. Their target antigens are unknown. This material consisted of CD8+ T cells from cultured PBMCs, taken from culture after CMV antigen stimulation. The receptors were gathered from a human donor in good health (CMV status not recorded). Some clones in this sample may be carry-over from other donors' samples.

This clonotype was observed at least ten times. The chain joins TRBV7-8 to TRBJ1-5; D may be TRBD1 (5 bases). The V end lost 5 bases, the J end lost 4 bases, and 9 bases lay between the germline ends. This CDR3 spans 13 amino acids. Germline V lookup: CDR1 SGHVS, CDR2 FQNEAQ. The CDR3 sequence is CASSGGRNQPQHF. The CDR3 region has the DNA TGTGCCAGCAGCGGGGGGAGGAATCAGCCCCAGCATTTT. The full variable domain, completed using reference TRBV7-8 and TRBJ1-5, is GAGVSQSPRYKVAKRGQDVALRCDPISGHVSLFWYQQALGQGPEFLTYFQNEAQLDKSGLPSDRFFAERPEGSVSTLKIQRTQQEDSAVYLCASSGGRNQPQHFGDGTRLSIL.

This clonotype appeared a few times. The J gene is TRBJ2-7, the V gene TRBV12-3 or TRBV12-4; 7 bases are a match to TRBD2. V gave up 6 bases and J gave up 2 bases; unmatched junction bases: 10. The CDR3 sequence is 15 residues long. CDR3 residues: CASSLPGGGTYEQYF. The DNA for the CDR3 is TGTGCCAGCAGCCTGCCTGGGGGGGGAACCTACGAGCAGTACTTC.

Many counts were recorded for this clonotype. The genes are TRBV12-3 or TRBV12-4 and TRBJ2-2; D remains ambiguous. With 8 bases removed from V and 5 bases from J, the gap between germline ends came to 6 bases. The CDR3 runs 11 residues. The CDR3 sequence: CASLGTGELFF. The CDR3 DNA reads TGTGCCAGCCTAGGGACCGGGGAGCTGTTTTTT.